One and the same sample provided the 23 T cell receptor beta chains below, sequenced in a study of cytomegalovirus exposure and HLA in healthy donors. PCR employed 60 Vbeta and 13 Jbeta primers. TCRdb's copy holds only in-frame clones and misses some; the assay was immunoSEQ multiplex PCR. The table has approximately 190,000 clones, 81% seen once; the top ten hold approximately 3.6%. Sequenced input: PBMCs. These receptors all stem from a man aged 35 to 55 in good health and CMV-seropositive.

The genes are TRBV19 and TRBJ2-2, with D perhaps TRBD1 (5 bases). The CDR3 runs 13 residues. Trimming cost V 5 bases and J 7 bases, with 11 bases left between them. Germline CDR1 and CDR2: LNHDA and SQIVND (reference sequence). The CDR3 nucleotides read TGTGCCAGTAGTGCCTCGACAGTCGGGGAGCTGTTTTTT. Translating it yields CASSASTVGELFF.

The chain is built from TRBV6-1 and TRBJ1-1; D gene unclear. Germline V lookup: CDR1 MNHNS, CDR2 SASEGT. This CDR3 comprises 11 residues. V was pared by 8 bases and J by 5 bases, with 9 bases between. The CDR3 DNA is TGTGCCAGCCCGGTTTGGACTGAAGCTTTCTTT. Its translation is CASPVWTEAFF.

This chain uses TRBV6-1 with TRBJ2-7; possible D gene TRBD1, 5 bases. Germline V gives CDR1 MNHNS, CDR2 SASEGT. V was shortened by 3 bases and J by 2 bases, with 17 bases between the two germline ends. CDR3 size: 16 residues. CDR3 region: CASSDRRTQSTYEQYF. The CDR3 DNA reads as TGTGCCAGCAGTGACAGGCGGACACAATCGACCTACGAGCAGTACTTC.

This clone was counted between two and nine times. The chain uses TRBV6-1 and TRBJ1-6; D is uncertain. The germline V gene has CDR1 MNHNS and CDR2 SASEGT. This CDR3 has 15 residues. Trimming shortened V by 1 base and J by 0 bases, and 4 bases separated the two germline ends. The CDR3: CASSEGSSYNSPLHF. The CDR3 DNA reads TGTGCCAGCAGTGAAGGTAGCTCCTATAATTCACCCCTCCACTTT.

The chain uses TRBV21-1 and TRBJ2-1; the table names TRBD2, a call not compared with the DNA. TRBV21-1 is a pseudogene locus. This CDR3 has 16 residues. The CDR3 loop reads CASSKVWREGFDEQFF. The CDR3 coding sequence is TGTGCCAGCAGCAAAGTTTGGCGGGAGGGCTTCGATGAGCAGTTCTTC.

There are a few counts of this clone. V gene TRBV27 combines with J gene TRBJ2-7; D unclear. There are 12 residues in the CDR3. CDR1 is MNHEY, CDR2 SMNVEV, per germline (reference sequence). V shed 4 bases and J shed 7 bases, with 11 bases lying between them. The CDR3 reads CASSSHRREQYF. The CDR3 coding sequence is TGTGCCAGCAGTTCCCACCGCAGGGAGCAGTACTTC.

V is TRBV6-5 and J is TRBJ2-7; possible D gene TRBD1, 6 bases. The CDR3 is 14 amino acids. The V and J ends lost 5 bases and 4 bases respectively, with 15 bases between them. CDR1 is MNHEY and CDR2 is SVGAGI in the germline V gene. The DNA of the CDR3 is TGTGCCAGCAGTGATGTCAGGGGTCTTTACGAGCAGTACTTC. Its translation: CASSDVRGLYEQYF.

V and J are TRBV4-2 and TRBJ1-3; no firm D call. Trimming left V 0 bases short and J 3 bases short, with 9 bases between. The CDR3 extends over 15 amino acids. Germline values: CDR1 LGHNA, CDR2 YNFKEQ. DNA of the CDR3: TGTGCCAGCAGCCAAGAAAGGACTGGTGGAAACACCATATATTTT. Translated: CASSQERTGGNTIYF.

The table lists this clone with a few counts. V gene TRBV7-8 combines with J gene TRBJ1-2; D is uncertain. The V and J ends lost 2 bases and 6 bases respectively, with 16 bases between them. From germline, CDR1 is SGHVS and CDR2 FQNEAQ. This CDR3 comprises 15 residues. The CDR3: CASSLSPGDRDGYTF. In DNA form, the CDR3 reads TGTGCCAGCAGCTTATCACCCGGGGATAGGGATGGCTACACCTTC.

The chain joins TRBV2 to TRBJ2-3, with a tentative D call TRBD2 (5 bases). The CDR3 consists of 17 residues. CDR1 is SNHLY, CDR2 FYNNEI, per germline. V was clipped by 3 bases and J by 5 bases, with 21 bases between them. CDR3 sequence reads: CASSEAGSLTVEDTQYF. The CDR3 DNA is TGTGCCAGCAGTGAGGCGGGTAGTCTAACCGTTGAAGATACGCAGTATTTT.

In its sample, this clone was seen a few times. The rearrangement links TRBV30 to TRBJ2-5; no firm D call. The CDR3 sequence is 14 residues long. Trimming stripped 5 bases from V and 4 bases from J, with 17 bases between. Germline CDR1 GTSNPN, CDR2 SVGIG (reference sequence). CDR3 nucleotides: TGTGCCTGGCTCCAAGCCCCAATCGGAGAGACCCAGTACTTC. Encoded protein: CAWLQAPIGETQYF. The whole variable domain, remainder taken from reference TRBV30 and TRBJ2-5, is SQTIHQWPATLVQPVGSPLSLECTVEGTSNPNLYWYRQAAGRGLQLLFYSVGIGQISSEVPQNLSASRPQDRQFILSSKKLLLSDSGFYLCAWLQAPIGETQYFGPGTRLLVL.

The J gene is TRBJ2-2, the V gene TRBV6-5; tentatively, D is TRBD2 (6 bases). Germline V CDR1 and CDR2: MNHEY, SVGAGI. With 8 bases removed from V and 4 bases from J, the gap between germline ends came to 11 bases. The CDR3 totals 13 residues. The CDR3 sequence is CASLVGGTGELFF. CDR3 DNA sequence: TGTGCCAGCCTGGTGGGAGGCACCGGGGAGCTGTTTTTT.

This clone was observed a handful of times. The CDR3 reads CASSEFQGAFGNTIYF. The CDR3 nucleotides read TGTGCCAGCAGTGAATTCCAGGGGGCCTTTGGAAACACCATATATTTT. This chain links TRBV6-1 with TRBJ1-3, with TRBD1 matching over 8 bases. Germline V gene sequence: CDR1 MNHNS, CDR2 SASEGT. V lost 2 bases, J lost 3 bases, and 6 bases stayed unmatched. CDR3 length: 16 amino acids.

CDR3: CAKEGSGETQYF. CDR3 coding DNA: TGTGCCAAGGAGGGGAGTGGGGAGACCCAGTACTTC. The V gene is TRBV30, the J gene TRBJ2-5, with D possibly being TRBD2 (6 bases). The CDR3 spans 12 residues. From germline, CDR1 is GTSNPN and CDR2 SVGIG (reference sequence). V gave up 8 bases and J gave up 5 bases, with 15 bases separating them.

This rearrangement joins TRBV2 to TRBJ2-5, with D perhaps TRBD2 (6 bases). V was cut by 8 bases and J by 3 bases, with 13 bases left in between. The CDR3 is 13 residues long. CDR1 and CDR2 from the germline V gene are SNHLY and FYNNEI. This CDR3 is CASPAPGEETQYF. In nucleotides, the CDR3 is TGTGCCAGCCCAGCCCCGGGGGAAGAGACCCAGTACTTC.

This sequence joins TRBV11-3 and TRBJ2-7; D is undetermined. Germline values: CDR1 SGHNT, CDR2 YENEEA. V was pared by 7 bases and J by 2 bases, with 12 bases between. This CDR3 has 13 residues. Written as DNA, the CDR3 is TGTGCCAGCACCCGCGGCTCCGCCTACGAGCAGTACTTC. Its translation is CASTRGSAYEQYF.

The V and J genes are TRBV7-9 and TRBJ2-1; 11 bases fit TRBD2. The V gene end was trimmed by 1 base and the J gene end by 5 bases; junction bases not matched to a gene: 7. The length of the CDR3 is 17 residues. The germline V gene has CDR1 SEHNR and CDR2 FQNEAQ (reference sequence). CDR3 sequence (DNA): TGTGCCAGCAGCTTAGTATTGACTAGCGGGATCAACAATGAGCAGTTCTTC. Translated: CASSLVLTSGINNEQFF. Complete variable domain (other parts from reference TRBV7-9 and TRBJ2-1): DTGVSQNPRHKITKRGQNVTFRCDPISEHNRLYWYRQTLGQGPEFLTYFQNEAQLEKSRLLSDRFSAERPKGSFSTLEIQRTEQGDSAMYLCASSLVLTSGINNEQFFGPGTRLTVL.

The CDR3 is CASSFTSGGLYEQYF. CDR3 in DNA: TGTGCCAGCAGCTTTACTAGCGGAGGACTTTACGAGCAGTACTTC. The J gene is TRBJ2-5, the V gene TRBV14; TRBD2 matches 8 bases. The better agreement between TRBJ2-7 and the DNA end casts doubt on the J call. The CDR3 is 15 residues long. The germline V gene has CDR1 SGHDN and CDR2 FVKESK.

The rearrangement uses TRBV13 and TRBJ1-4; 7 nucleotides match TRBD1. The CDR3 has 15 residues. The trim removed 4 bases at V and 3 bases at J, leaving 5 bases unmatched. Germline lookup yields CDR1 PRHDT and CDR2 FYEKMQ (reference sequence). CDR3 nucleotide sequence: TGTGCCAGCAGCTGGCAGGGGGGAGCTAATGAAAAACTGTTTTTT. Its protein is CASSWQGGANEKLFF. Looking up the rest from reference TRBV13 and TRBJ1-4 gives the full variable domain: AAGVIQSPRHLIKEKRETATLKCYPIPRHDTVYWYQQGPGQDPQFLISFYEKMQSDKGSIPDRFSAQQFSDYHSELNMSSLELGDSALYFCASSWQGGANEKLFFGSGTQLSVL.

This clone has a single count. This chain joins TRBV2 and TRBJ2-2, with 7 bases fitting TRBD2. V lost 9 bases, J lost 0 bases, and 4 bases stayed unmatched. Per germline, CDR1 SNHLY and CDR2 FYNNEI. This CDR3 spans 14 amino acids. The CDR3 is CASLADANTGELFF. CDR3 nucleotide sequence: TGTGCCAGTCTAGCGGACGCGAACACCGGGGAGCTGTTTTTT.

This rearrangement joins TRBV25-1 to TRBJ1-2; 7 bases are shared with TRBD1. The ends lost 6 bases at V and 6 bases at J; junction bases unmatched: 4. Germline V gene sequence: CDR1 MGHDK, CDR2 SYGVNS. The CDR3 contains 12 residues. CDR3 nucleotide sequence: TGTGCCAGCAGGGTTACAGGGGATGGCTACACCTTC. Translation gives CASRVTGDGYTF.

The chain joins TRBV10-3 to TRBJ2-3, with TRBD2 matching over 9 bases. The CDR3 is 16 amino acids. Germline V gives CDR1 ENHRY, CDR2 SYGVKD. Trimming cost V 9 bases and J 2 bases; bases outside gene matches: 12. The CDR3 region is CAITLGSGSVTDTQYF. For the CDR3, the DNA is TGTGCCATTACCCTGGGTAGCGGGAGTGTCACAGATACGCAGTATTTT.

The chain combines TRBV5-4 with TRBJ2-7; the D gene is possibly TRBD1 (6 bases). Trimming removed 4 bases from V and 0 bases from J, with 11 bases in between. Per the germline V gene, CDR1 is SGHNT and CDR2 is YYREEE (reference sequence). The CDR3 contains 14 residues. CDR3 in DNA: TGTGCCAGCAGCCAACAGGGTAGCTCCTACGAGCAGTACTTC. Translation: CASSQQGSSYEQYF.